This is a list of T cell receptor beta chains from one sample in a study of PD-1 blockade in mismatch repair-deficient tumors. The table came from immunoSEQ multiplex PCR; TCRdb's copy has only in-frame clones and leaves some out. Here the sample spans under 75,000 clones, about 87% being singletons. Sequenced here: peripheral blood, sampled 52 weeks after starting pembrolizumab. These receptor sequences come from an adult with mismatch repair-deficient cancer. The CDR3 runs from the conserved cysteine through the conserved F or W. The D gene is left open where the match is weak. Part of the rows lack a size; the others show once, few, many or a class for expanded clones.

clone_size	v_call	d_call	j_call	cdr3_nt	cdr3_aa
NA	TRBV30	NA	TRBJ1-1	TGTGCCTGGAGTGTACTTGGGGTGGGCGAGGAAGCTTTCTTT	CAWSVLGVGEEAFF
NA	TRBV27	NA	TRBJ2-3	TGTGCCAGCAGTTTAGGGGGGTGGGGCACAGATACGCAGTATTTT	CASSLGGWGTDTQYF
NA	TRBV6-1	NA	TRBJ2-2	TGTGCCAGTCAAGGGTACACCGGGGAGCTGTTTTTT	CASQGYTGELFF
NA	TRBV9	NA	TRBJ2-1	TGTGCCAGCAGCGTCGGGACTTCCTACTACAATGAGCAGTTCTTC	CASSVGTSYYNEQFF
NA	TRBV7-8	TRBD1	TRBJ2-7	TGTGCCAGCAGCCGCGCGACAGGGGTCTACGAGCAGTACTTC	CASSRATGVYEQYF
NA	TRBV11-2	TRBD2	TRBJ2-7	TGTGCCAGCAGCTTCGTCGCTAGCGGGAGGGTCTACGAGCAGTACTTC	CASSFVASGRVYEQYF
NA	TRBV5-4	TRBD2	TRBJ2-2	TGTGCCAGCAGCCAAGATCGTCTGTTGGCTAGCGGGTACACCGGGGAGCTGTTTTTT	CASSQDRLLASGYTGELFF
NA	TRBV29-1	TRBD2	TRBJ2-2	TGCAGCGTTGAAACTAGCGGGACTGTCGGGGAGCTGTTTTTT	CSVETSGTVGELFF
NA	TRBV4-3	NA	TRBJ2-1	TGCGCCAGCAGCCAAGGGGATGAGCAGTTCTTC	CASSQGDEQFF
NA	TRBV6-5	NA	TRBJ2-1	TGTGCCAGCCGACGATTTAGCGTTGACAATGAGCAGTTCTTC	CASRRFSVDNEQFF
NA	TRBV5-4	NA	TRBJ2-7	TGTGCCAGCAGCCCGAACCGGGGGCTTGGGTACGAGCAGTACTTC	CASSPNRGLGYEQYF
NA	TRBV7-6	NA	TRBJ2-5	TGTGCCAGCAGCTTAGCTCAGACGCAAGAGACCCAGTACTTC	CASSLAQTQETQYF
NA	TRBV28	TRBD2	TRBJ2-5	TGTGCCAGCAGTTCCCTAGCGGGAGGATCGGAGACCCAGTACTTC	CASSSLAGGSETQYF
NA	TRBV11-2	NA	TRBJ2-7	TGTGCCAGCAGCCTGAGTAAGGGGACTTACGAGCAGTACTTC	CASSLSKGTYEQYF
NA	TRBV5-1	NA	TRBJ2-3	TGCGCCAGCAGCATCTCTAGCGCCAGCACAGATACGCAGTATTTT	CASSISSASTDTQYF
NA	TRBV19	TRBD1	TRBJ1-5	TGTGCCACCTCCGGGACAGGGGTTGTAGGCAATCAGCCCCAGCATTTT	CATSGTGVVGNQPQHF
NA	TRBV29-1	NA	TRBJ2-7	TGCAGCGTTGACTTCTCCCCCAGGGGCTACGAGCAGTACTTC	CSVDFSPRGYEQYF
NA	TRBV30	NA	TRBJ2-7	TGTGCCTGGAGTCCGGGCTACGAGCAGTACTTC	CAWSPGYEQYF
NA	TRBV5-1	TRBD1	TRBJ1-2	TGCGCCAGCAGCTTTGGACAGGCCCTTAACTATGGCTACACCTTC	CASSFGQALNYGYTF
once	TRBV11-2	NA	TRBJ2-7	TGTGCCAGCAGCTTAGACATCCGGGACCGCTTTTCCTACGAGCAGTACTTC	CASSLDIRDRFSYEQYF
NA	TRBV6-1	NA	TRBJ2-3	TGTGCCAGCGGTCATACGCAGTATTTT	CASGHTQYF
NA	TRBV6-6	TRBD1	TRBJ2-7	TGTGCCAGCAGTTACTCCGGACAGGGAGGTGAGCAGTACTTC	CASSYSGQGGEQYF
NA	TRBV19	NA	TRBJ2-2	TGTGCCAGTAGTCCCATGATACCCGGGCCCCCATACACCGGGGAGCTGTTTTTT	CASSPMIPGPPYTGELFF
once	TRBV29-1	TRBD2	TRBJ2-2	TGCAGTGCTACCGGGACTAGCGGAAACACCGGGGAGCTGTTTTTT	CSATGTSGNTGELFF
NA	TRBV11-3	NA	TRBJ1-1	TGTGCCAGCAGCTTAGGAATGAACACTGAAGCTTTCTTT	CASSLGMNTEAFF
NA	TRBV6-5	NA	TRBJ2-5	TGTGCCAGCAGGTCTGGAACGCCGGTCAGGGGGACCCAGTACTTC	CASRSGTPVRGTQYF